A single sample gave rise to the 15 T cell receptor beta chains below, sequenced in a study of cytomegalovirus exposure and HLA in healthy donors. Primers included in the PCR were 60 Vbeta and 13 Jbeta primers. TCRdb's table, derived via immunoSEQ multiplex PCR, lists solely in-frame clones and lacks some. The profile shows roughly 180,000 clones, roughly 83% of them singletons. The sequencing input was PBMCs. The receptors originated from a man aged 30-40 years in good health and CMV-seronegative.

The genes are TRBV5-1 and TRBJ1-1; TRBD1 matches 7 bases. The CDR3 covers 14 residues. The germline V gene encodes CDR1 SGHRS and CDR2 YFSETQ. V was pared by 3 bases and J by 4 bases, with 6 bases of the junction left unmatched. The CDR3 DNA follows: TGCGCCAGCAGCTCGACAGGGTTTGGCACTGAAGCTTTCTTT. This codes for CASSSTGFGTEAFF.

This chain links TRBV4-1 with TRBJ1-5; D ambiguous. CDR3 size: 13 residues. Germline assignment: CDR1 MGHRA and CDR2 YSYEKL. With 0 bases removed from V and 9 bases from J, the gap between germline ends came to 9 bases. CDR3: CASSQDRPRPQHF. The CDR3 DNA follows: TGCGCCAGCAGCCAAGATCGTCCCAGGCCCCAGCATTTT.

This clone was detected only once. This rearrangement joins TRBV2 to TRBJ2-5, with 8 positions matching TRBD1. The J call may be mistaken, given a closer DNA end match to TRBJ2-7. Germline lookup yields CDR1 SNHLY and CDR2 FYNNEI. The CDR3 extends over 15 amino acids. The CDR3 bases are TGTGCCAGCAGTCTTACGGACAGGGTGGTCAACGAGCAGTACTTC. Protein sequence: CASSLTDRVVNEQYF.

This chain links TRBV4-2 with TRBJ2-1; 11 bases are shared with TRBD2. Germline loops: CDR1 LGHNA, CDR2 YNFKEQ. V was pared by 5 bases and J by 2 bases, with 2 bases of the junction left unmatched. This CDR3 is 15 amino acids long. CDR3 loop: CASSDSGGAYNEQFF. The CDR3 nucleotides read TGTGCCAGCAGCGATAGCGGGGGGGCCTACAATGAGCAGTTCTTC.

This chain connects TRBV4-3 to TRBJ2-3, with D tentatively TRBD2 (5 bases). Trimming stripped 5 bases from V and 9 bases from J, with 15 bases between. This CDR3 is 13 amino acids long. In germline, CDR1 is LGHNA, CDR2 YSLEER. The CDR3 here is CASSEDWTSTQYF. CDR3 nucleotides: TGCGCCAGCAGCGAGGACTGGACGAGCACGCAGTATTTT.

The V call is TRBV7-8, the J call TRBJ2-7, with 9 bases aligning to TRBD1. Germline loops: CDR1 SGHVS, CDR2 FQNEAQ. With V trimmed by 5 bases and J by 6 bases, 8 bases remained unmatched. The CDR3 length is 14 residues. The CDR3 DNA is TGTGCCAGCAGCGCGGGACAGGGTTCGGCCGAGCAGTACTTC. This gives the protein CASSAGQGSAEQYF.

With regard to this clone: At one end the junction does not follow the germline gene, possibly because of a read error. The V gene is TRBV5-1, the J gene TRBJ1-5, with no clear D. Germline V lookup: CDR1 SGHRS, CDR2 YFSETQ. CDR3 size: 13 residues. CDR3 in amino acids: CASSTSSDQPQHF. CDR3 nucleotides: TGCGCCAGCAGCACCAGTAGCGATCAGCCCCAGCATTTT.

CDR3 sequence (DNA): TGTGCCAGCAGTGAACAGGGGCGGCCCCAGCATTTT. Residues: CASSEQGRPQHF. The gene calls are TRBV28 and TRBJ1-5, with 7 bases identical to TRBD1. CDR1 is MDHEN, CDR2 SYDVKM, per germline. The CDR3 loop spans 12 amino acids. J gave up 9 bases and V 5 bases, and 4 bases lay outside the gene matches. Full variable domain (missing parts from reference TRBV28 and TRBJ1-5): DVKVTQSSRYLVKRTGEKVFLECVQDMDHENMFWYRQDPGLGLRLIYFSYDVKMKEKGDIPEGYSVSREKKERFSLILESASTNQTSMYLCASSEQGRPQHFGDGTRLSIL.

The J gene is TRBJ2-7, the V gene TRBV6-1, with 8 bases matching TRBD2. CDR1 and CDR2 from the germline V gene are MNHNS and SASEGT. The CDR3 length is 15 residues. V shed 8 bases and J 3 bases; nucleotides not matched to a gene: 12. This chain's CDR3 is CASGGRTGRGYEQYF. The CDR3 region has the DNA TGTGCCAGCGGAGGTCGGACCGGGAGGGGCTACGAGCAGTACTTC.

J is TRBJ1-2 and V is TRBV6-5; 9 nucleotides match TRBD1. The CDR3 has 14 amino acids. V dropped 5 bases and J dropped 4; count of bases not matched to a gene: 5. CDR1 and CDR2 (germline): MNHEY, SVGAGI. CDR3 sequence: CASSRQGVSYGYTF. CDR3 nucleotides: TGTGCCAGCAGTAGACAGGGGGTCTCCTATGGCTACACCTTC.

The V and J genes are TRBV5-1 and TRBJ1-1; TRBD1 matches 11 bases. Germline V CDR1 and CDR2: SGHRS, YFSETQ. V lost 4 bases, J lost 4 bases, and 6 bases stayed unmatched. This CDR3 comprises 15 residues. CDR3 amino acids: CASSGTGTGGTEAFF. CDR3 nucleotides: TGCGCCAGCAGCGGTACCGGGACAGGGGGCACTGAAGCTTTCTTT.

The chain couples TRBV19 to TRBJ2-7; 8 bases are a match to TRBD1. Germline assignment: CDR1 LNHDA and CDR2 SQIVND (reference sequence). The CDR3 spans 17 residues. V was clipped by 5 bases and J by 6 bases; unmatched bases: 18. The CDR3, as DNA: TGTGCCAGTAGTTCCCTCGGACAGGGCGTTAAGGGTGGCGAGCAGTACTTC. Its translation is CASSSLGQGVKGGEQYF.

J is TRBJ2-5 and V is TRBV5-1; 8 positions match TRBD2. CDR1 and CDR2 (germline): SGHRS, YFSETQ. J lost 1 base, V lost 2 bases, and 4 bases had no gene match. The CDR3 runs 15 residues. The CDR3 bases are TGCGCCAGCAGCTTTAGCGGGGCTCCCCAAGAGACCCAGTACTTC. Its protein product is CASSFSGAPQETQYF. The full variable domain, completed using reference TRBV5-1 and TRBJ2-5, is KAGVTQTPRYLIKTRGQQVTLSCSPISGHRSVSWYQQTPGQGLQFLFEYFSETQRNKGNFPGRFSGRQFSNSRSEMNVSTLELGDSALYLCASSFSGAPQETQYFGPGTRLLVL.

V is TRBV5-4 and J is TRBJ2-1, with TRBD2 matching over 13 bases. Germline V gene sequence: CDR1 SGHNT, CDR2 YYREEE (reference sequence). V was clipped by 2 bases and J by 6 bases; unmatched bases: 2. This CDR3 contains 15 residues. The CDR3 protein is CASSFTSGRVNEQFF. The CDR3 DNA sequence: TGTGCCAGCAGCTTTACTAGCGGGAGGGTCAATGAGCAGTTCTTC. Together with reference TRBV5-4 and TRBJ2-1, the CDR3 gives the full variable domain: ETGVTQSPTHLIKTRGQQVTLRCSSQSGHNTVSWYQQALGQGPQFIFQYYREEENGRGNFPPRFSGLQFPNYSSELNVNALELDDSALYLCASSFTSGRVNEQFFGPGTRLTVL.

This chain uses TRBV18 with TRBJ1-4; D is uncertain. The CDR3 is made up of 15 amino acids. V dropped 6 bases and J dropped 8 bases, with 19 bases sitting between them. Germline V gene sequence: CDR1 KGHSH, CDR2 LQKENI. The CDR3 nucleotides read TGTGCCAGCTCCGCCGAGGCCCAGCCACGAGAAAAACTGTTTTTT. Translated: CASSAEAQPREKLFF.